This paragraph reports one TCR beta chain. Many counts were recorded for this clonotype. The specificity of this receptor is unknown. Per-base qualities were not stored, and no clone one base away is much larger. The data were obtained in a study of T cells in Graves' hyperthyroidism and ophthalmopathy (dated by TCRdb to the late 2010s). Background for the entire study: Peripheral blood samples were taken at initial diagnosis, before any treatment was given. TCR V-J signatures able to tell the groups apart were searched for in a discovery cohort of more than 90 patients, of whom about 40 had Graves' ophthalmopathy and around 58 had stable Graves' hyperthyroidism. Prospective prediction of ophthalmopathy was tested in an independent validation cohort consisting of roughly 20 hyperthyroidism patients and 17 patients who later progressed to ophthalmopathy. The 75 to 100 discovery patients were randomly divided into training and test sets at a 7:3 ratio. Thyroid tissue and blood T-cell repertoires from six Graves' hyperthyroidism patients were also compared in the study. Once sampling was done, hyperthyroidism patients were given methimazole at a starting dose of 30 mg daily, whereas ophthalmopathy patients were given high-dose intravenous methylprednisolone. According to the paper, TCR Vbeta CDR3 sequencing was carried out on 120 to 150 peripheral blood samples, which came from 40 to 45 ophthalmopathy, approximately 72 hyperthyroidism and around 17 progressor patients.

Deletion took 3 bases off V and 1 base off J, with a span of 12 bases between the germline ends. Sequences MDHEN (CDR1) and SYDVKM (CDR2) are obtained from the germline V gene. Inclusive of the bounding cysteine and phenylalanine, the CDR3 is 16 residues long. The sequence is cut down to CDR3 DNA, 48 bases in frame from base 1. The TCR beta CDR3 regions were amplified from the RNA transcripts. For the first round of RT-PCR on the TCR CDR3, the HTBI primer set was used together with the Qiagen OneStep RT-PCR kit. Libraries were constructed in a second round of multiplex PCR, after which size selection and purification were performed. The libraries were sequenced on an Illumina HiSeq2000 using paired-end 100 bp reads. In the source study's methods: SOAPnuke was used to process the raw data, removing reads that contained adapters or uncalled bases, had a mean Phred below 15, or lacked an exact match to the constant primer or identifier. High-quality paired reads were merged with COPE v1.2.5, and unique nucleotide sequences were defined as clonotypes. MiTCR v1.1 was used to align clonotypes to the IMGT TRBV, TRBD and TRBJ reference segments. Only V-J combinations with frequency above 0.0001, covering about 99% of repertoires, were analysed. A TCS score was defined as the ratio of F50 (clonal expansion) to E x V (chaos), with BLOSUM62-based TCRdist applied between CDR3 peptides within each V-J. Welch's t-statistics and random forest reduced approximately 520 V-J features to around 14, which were used in a naive Bayes classifier (R e1071). TCRdb trimmed public reads at Q25 via fastp, called clones via MiXCR and kept in-frame beta chains. Rows with a matching CDR3 protein are joined into one entry that keeps the most common DNA and genes. Here the V and J calls rest on TCRdb's processing, not on the authors' analysis. The sample has around 620,000 distinct CDR3 sequences on record, 16% of them singletons. In total, the top ten clones hold 3% to 4% of the sample.

What the study reported, not specific to this receptor: No statistical method was used to fix the sample size in advance, and group allocation was not hidden from the investigators. Most expanded thyroid clonotypes (frequency above 0.001) were also found in blood, which suggests that blood repertoires may mirror thyroid immune responses. Ophthalmopathy was separated from stable hyperthyroidism by a 13 V-J signature model, with around 90% sensitivity and 81% to 83% specificity obtained in cross-validation and 80%/75% obtained in testing. In validation, progression to ophthalmopathy was predicted by the model with 70.59% sensitivity and under 85% specificity, a median of 6.5 months before onset.

Stable Graves' hyperthyroidism was defined as the absence of progression to ophthalmopathy over 18 months of follow-up. Hyperthyroidism patients were newly diagnosed, with disease duration under 2 months, and aged 18 to 65 years. The study excluded patients with uncontrolled infections, other autoimmune diseases, pregnancy or lactation. Diagnoses were established on the basis of clinical symptoms, serum thyroxine and TRAb, thyroid ultrasound, and orbital computed tomography. PBMCs were isolated from about 9 ml of fresh peripheral blood by Ficoll-Paque density gradient centrifugation. Total RNA was extracted using Trizol reagent, and RNA quality was assessed on an Agilent 2100 Bioanalyzer.

The sequencing input was blood. The sequence came from a woman aged 25 to 45 with Graves' hyperthyroidism. The chain employs TRBV28 and TRBJ2-2; TRBD2 might be the D gene, on 7 matching bases. The sequenced DNA: TGTGCCAGCAGTTTCCGGGGGGCCGGGAACACCGGGGAGCTGTTTTTT. Its translation reads: CASSFRGAGNTGELFF.